A single sample gave rise to the 17 T cell receptor beta chains below, sequenced in a study of vaccination and CD4 T cells after COVID-19. One entry per CDR3 protein, called by TCRdb with MiXCR from the PCR reads. Of around 20,000 distinct CDR3 sequences listed, 50% to 70% were seen once; the top ten hold 0.8% to 1%. The sequencing used CD4+ T cells from blood, collected before SARS-CoV-2 vaccination. The receptors were sampled from a human donor who had recovered from COVID-19.

This chain links TRBV10-3 with TRBJ2-1, with 10 positions matching TRBD2. The CDR3 length is 17 residues. Germline CDR1 and CDR2: ENHRY and SYGVKD. With 6 bases clipped from V and 0 bases from J, the junction kept 8 bases outside the gene matches. CDR3 sequence: CAISVSGRNPSYNEQFF. For the CDR3, the DNA is TGTGCCATCAGCGTTAGCGGGAGGAACCCCTCCTACAATGAGCAGTTCTTC.

The V gene is TRBV20-1, the J gene TRBJ1-2; 7 nucleotides align to TRBD1. CDR1 DFQATT and CDR2 SNEGSKA come from the germline V gene (reference sequence). The CDR3 has 15 amino acids. The J segment lost 4 bases and the V segment lost 6 bases, leaving 14 bases of the junction unmatched. CDR3 sequence reads: CSATGTAYRGYGYTF. The CDR3 bases are TGCAGTGCAACCGGGACAGCGTATCGAGGCTATGGCTACACCTTC.

The gene calls are TRBV12-3 or TRBV12-4 and TRBJ2-5; D is possibly TRBD1 (5 bases). The V and J ends lost 4 bases and 2 bases respectively, with 17 bases between them. This CDR3 is 16 amino acids long. The CDR3 DNA is TGTGCCAGCAGTTCCCCCAGGGCTAGAGGACAAGAGACCCAGTACTTC. This gives the protein CASSSPRARGQETQYF.

This clonotype appeared a few times. The chain couples TRBV10-3 to TRBJ1-1, with 10 bases that match TRBD1. CDR3 length: 17 residues. Germline V gene sequence: CDR1 ENHRY, CDR2 SYGVKD. The V and J ends lost 5 bases and 1 base, in that order; junction bases with no gene match: 10. The CDR3 coding sequence is TGTGCCATCAGTAATTCCGGGACAGGGGCCGGGAACACTGAAGCTTTCTTT. It yields the protein CAISNSGTGAGNTEAFF.

The chain is built from TRBV20-1 and TRBJ2-3; TRBD1 or TRBD2 may be the D gene (5 bases each). The CDR3 is made up of 16 amino acids. Germline V gene lookup returns CDR1 DFQATT and CDR2 SNEGSKA (reference sequence). V lost 0 bases and J lost 6, with 19 bases in between. The CDR3 DNA is TGCAGTGCTAGAGAGGAGCTGGGACCCCGCAGGGATACGCAGTATTTT. Translating gives CSAREELGPRRDTQYF.

This clonotype was observed a handful of times. The CDR3 coding sequence is TGCAGTGTGGGAGGTGGTACAGATACGCAGTATTTT. Its translation: CSVGGGTDTQYF. The chain carries TRBV20-1 and TRBJ2-3; a possible D gene is TRBD2 (6 bases). Trimming took off 7 bases at V and 3 bases at J, with 11 bases between the two ends. Per germline, CDR1 DFQATT and CDR2 SNEGSKA (reference sequence). The CDR3 consists of 12 residues.

This chain links TRBV27 with TRBJ2-2; unclear D gene. Trimming removed 6 bases at V and 7 bases at J, with 6 bases between. Germline CDR1 reads MNHEY; CDR2 reads SMNVEV (reference sequence). This CDR3 spans 11 amino acids. The CDR3 reads CASSNHGELFF. The CDR3 nucleotides are TGTGCCAGCAGCAACCACGGGGAGCTGTTTTTT.

V and J are TRBV20-1 and TRBJ1-4, with 12 bases fitting TRBD1. This CDR3 has 14 amino acids. In germline, CDR1 is DFQATT, CDR2 SNEGSKA (reference sequence). V was pared by 2 bases and J by 7 bases, with 2 bases of the junction left unmatched. The CDR3 region is CSARRGQGAEKLFF. CDR3 coding DNA: TGCAGTGCTAGAAGGGGACAGGGGGCTGAAAAACTGTTTTTT.

The chain carries TRBV6-1 and TRBJ2-1; D tentatively fits TRBD1 or TRBD2 (5 bases each). The CDR3 loop spans 15 amino acids. The ends were cut back, 6 bases at V and 5 bases at J, with 17 bases in the middle. Germline assignment: CDR1 MNHNS and CDR2 SASEGT. DNA of the CDR3: TGTGCCAGCAGCCGACCAACCAGAGGGGACAATGAGCAGTTCTTC. The encoded protein is CASSRPTRGDNEQFF.

The gene calls are TRBV7-9 and TRBJ2-2, with D possibly matching TRBD1 (5 bases). Germline values: CDR1 SEHNR, CDR2 FQNEAQ (reference sequence). This CDR3 has 15 amino acids. Trimming left V 2 bases short and J 1 base short, with 8 bases between. Here the CDR3 DNA reads TGTGCCAGCAGCTTACCCAGGGAGAACACCGGGGAGCTGTTTTTT. Translation gives CASSLPRENTGELFF.

As for this clonotype: Its ends do not fully match the called genes, so a read error is possible. The V call is TRBV5-1, the J call TRBJ2-5; TRBD2 is a possible D gene (6 bases). The CDR3 runs 13 residues. Germline V lookup: CDR1 SGHRS, CDR2 YFSETQ. The CDR3 coding sequence is TGCGCCAGCACCTTGGGGGGAAAAGAGACCCAGTACTTC. Amino acids: CASTLGGKETQYF.

V usage is TRBV19 and J usage is TRBJ2-7, with 9 bases that match TRBD2. Germline loops: CDR1 LNHDA, CDR2 SQIVND (reference sequence). V lost 6 bases, J lost 5 bases, and 5 bases stayed unmatched. The CDR3 runs to 13 residues. The CDR3 nucleotides read TGTGCCAGTAGAGCGGGAGGCAGGCACGAGCAGTACTTC. Translating gives CASRAGGRHEQYF. Together with reference TRBV19 and TRBJ2-7, the CDR3 gives the full variable domain: DGGITQSPKYLFRKEGQNVTLSCEQNLNHDAMYWYRQDPGQGLRLIYYSQIVNDFQKGDIAEGYSVSREKKESFPLTVTSAQKNPTAFYLCASRAGGRHEQYFGPGTRLTVT.

The rearrangement joins TRBV20-1 to TRBJ2-7, with TRBD1 identical over 9 bases. V was pared by 0 bases and J by 5 bases, with 8 bases of the junction left unmatched. The CDR3 is made up of 15 amino acids. Germline lookup yields CDR1 DFQATT and CDR2 SNEGSKA (reference sequence). This CDR3 is CSARDQGQGFHEQYF. The DNA for the CDR3 is TGCAGTGCTAGAGATCAGGGACAGGGTTTTCACGAGCAGTACTTC.

The J gene is TRBJ1-2, the V gene TRBV20-1, with TRBD1 identical over 11 bases. Unmatched junction bases numbered 8, after V lost 5 bases and J lost 6 bases. The CDR3 runs 14 residues. Germline V gene data show CDR1 as DFQATT and CDR2 as SNEGSKA (reference sequence). The CDR3 DNA reads as TGCAGTGCTGCCCCCGGACAGGGGGCTGATGGCTACACCTTC. Protein product: CSAAPGQGADGYTF.

V and J are TRBV7-2 and TRBJ2-5; TRBD1 might be the D (7 bases). V shed 4 bases and J shed 5 bases, with 20 bases lying between them. This CDR3 comprises 16 residues. Germline lookup yields CDR1 SGHTA and CDR2 FQGNSA. The CDR3 sequence: CASSSRGTTGLETQYF. Written as DNA, the CDR3 is TGTGCCAGCAGCTCACGGGGGACGACAGGGCTGGAGACCCAGTACTTC.

This clonotype was seen a few times. The chain employs TRBV6-1 and TRBJ1-5; D remains unclear. CDR3 size: 12 residues. Germline values: CDR1 MNHNS, CDR2 SASEGT. With 0 bases removed from V and 11 bases from J, the gap between germline ends came to 8 bases. The DNA for the CDR3 is TGTGCCAGCAGTGAAGCCGGTTTGGCCCAGCATTTT. Translating gives CASSEAGLAQHF.

This clonotype was counted between two and nine times. J is TRBJ1-1 and V is TRBV4-3; D unresolved. Trimming left V 1 base short and J 4 bases short, with 13 bases between. The CDR3 length is 15 residues. In germline, CDR1 is LGHNA, CDR2 YSLEER. CDR3 region: CASSQVGGGITEAFF. The CDR3 nucleotides are TGCGCCAGCAGCCAAGTGGGAGGTGGGATCACTGAAGCTTTCTTT.